Following are 18 T cell receptor beta chains from one sample sequenced in a study of OX40 agonist ivuxolimab in advanced cancers. The data were produced by immunoSEQ multiplex PCR, yet TCRdb's version contains in-frame clones alone and is incomplete. The table has roughly 62,000 clones, roughly 85% seen once. Sequenced here: CD4+ or CD8+ T cells sorted from blood, sampled in a trial of the OX40 agonist ivuxolimab. The receptors originated from an adult with an advanced solid tumor such as melanoma, head and neck, liver or kidney cancer.

This sequence joins TRBV29-1 and TRBJ1-2; D is possibly TRBD1 (6 bases). The germline V and J ends were trimmed by 4 bases and 8 bases, with 23 bases remaining between them. The CDR3 spans 15 residues. Looked up from germline, CDR1 is SQVTM and CDR2 is ANQGSEA. This chain's CDR3 is CSVGGPSFSQAGYTF. The DNA of the CDR3 is TGCAGCGTTGGGGGGCCCAGTTTCTCCCAGGCCGGCTACACCTTC.

The genes are TRBV10-3 and TRBJ2-1, with 11 nucleotides matching TRBD2. V trimming: 4 bases; J trimming: 4 bases; junction bases outside the gene matches: 9. The CDR3 consists of 17 residues. Germline V lookup: CDR1 ENHRY, CDR2 SYGVKD. The CDR3 coding sequence is TGTGCCATCAGTGCCCCGAGTTCTAGCGGGGGGTACAATGAGCAGTTCTTC. It specifies CAISAPSSSGGYNEQFF.

This clone appeared once. J is TRBJ1-3 and V is TRBV7-9, with D possibly being TRBD1 (5 bases). Between the trimmed V and J ends, which lost 8 bases and 0 bases, there was a span of 11 bases. This CDR3 contains 14 residues. Germline V gives CDR1 SEHNR, CDR2 FQNEAQ (reference sequence). The CDR3 spells CASPRVDSGNTIYF. The CDR3 coding sequence is TGTGCCAGCCCCAGGGTTGACTCTGGAAACACCATATATTTT.

The chain recombines TRBV6-1 with TRBJ2-7, with a possible D match to TRBD2 (6 bases). The CDR3 sequence is 15 residues long. V was clipped by 2 bases and J by 7 bases, with 18 bases between them. CDR1 and CDR2 (germline): MNHNS, SASEGT. CDR3 sequence (DNA): TGTGCCAGCAGTGAATCCTTCTTTGGGGGGAGGGAGCAGTACTTC. Protein product: CASSESFFGGREQYF.

This clone was observed a few times. The chain has TRBV7-9 and TRBJ2-7; a possible D gene is TRBD1 (5 bases). The CDR3 runs to 16 residues. Germline V gene lookup returns CDR1 SEHNR and CDR2 FQNEAQ (reference sequence). The germline V and J ends were trimmed by 4 bases and 3 bases, with 19 bases remaining between them. The CDR3 protein is CASSSTEGARVYEQYF. The CDR3 region has the DNA TGTGCCAGCAGCTCGACTGAAGGGGCAAGGGTCTACGAGCAGTACTTC.

The rearrangement links TRBV7-6 to TRBJ2-5; D remains unclear. This CDR3 spans 12 amino acids. V dropped 4 bases and J dropped 2 bases, with 5 bases sitting between them. Germline lookup yields CDR1 SGHVS and CDR2 FNYEAQ. The CDR3 sequence: CASSSLQETQYF. The CDR3 DNA reads TGTGCCAGCAGCTCTCTACAAGAGACCCAGTACTTC.

In its sample, this clone was seen once. This sequence joins TRBV6-1 and TRBJ2-2; D is possibly TRBD1 (6 bases). The germline CDR1 and CDR2 sequences are MNHNS and SASEGT. CDR3 length: 16 residues. The V end was cut by 3 bases, the J end by 2 bases, with 13 bases between. For the CDR3, the DNA is TGTGCCAGCAGTGACCTAGGGACACCCAACACCGGGGAGCTGTTTTTT. As protein: CASSDLGTPNTGELFF.

Only one count was recorded for this clone. This chain joins TRBV6-6 and TRBJ2-5; 8 bases are shared with TRBD2. The germline gives CDR1 MNHNY, CDR2 SVGAGI (reference sequence). This CDR3 region has 16 residues. Trimming removed 2 bases from V and 2 bases from J; junction bases left unmatched: 7. Here the CDR3 reads CASSYGGRSGQETQYF. CDR3 in DNA: TGTGCCAGCAGTTACGGCGGGAGGTCTGGGCAAGAGACCCAGTACTTC.

The V gene is TRBV6-1, the J gene TRBJ1-1; tentative D call: TRBD1 (5 bases). Germline CDR1 is MNHNS and CDR2 is SASEGT. The CDR3 runs to 16 residues. V was shortened by 4 bases and J by 0 bases, with 15 bases between the two germline ends. CDR3 region: CASSGGLRWVNTEAFF. In nucleotides, the CDR3 is TGTGCCAGCAGTGGGGGACTCCGGTGGGTGAACACTGAAGCTTTCTTT.

The chain couples TRBV5-1 to TRBJ2-6, with D possibly being TRBD1 or TRBD2 (5 bases each). Germline lookup yields CDR1 SGHRS and CDR2 YFSETQ. This CDR3 spans 17 amino acids. The ends were cut back, 3 bases at V and 2 bases at J, with 15 bases in the middle. CDR3 bases: TGCGCCAGCAGCTCGCAGGGAGCTAGAACTGGGGCCAACGTCCTGACTTTC. This sequence encodes CASSSQGARTGANVLTF.

This sequence joins TRBV27 and TRBJ2-1, with D unresolved. Deletions cut 6 bases from V and 9 bases from J, with 15 bases between. The CDR3 has 13 residues. The germline V gene encodes CDR1 MNHEY and CDR2 SMNVEV (reference sequence). The CDR3 reads CASRSASRGEQFF. In DNA, the CDR3 is TGTGCCAGCAGGTCGGCTAGTCGAGGTGAGCAGTTCTTC.

The chain recombines TRBV18 with TRBJ2-5; TRBD1 is a possible D gene (5 bases). This CDR3 contains 14 residues. Trimming removed 5 bases from V and 2 bases from J, with 12 bases in between. CDR1 is KGHSH, CDR2 LQKENI, per germline. CDR3 residues: CASSGSAGQETQYF. The CDR3 nucleotides are TGTGCCAGCTCAGGGTCGGCAGGGCAAGAGACCCAGTACTTC.

This clone has only one observation. This sequence joins TRBV5-5 and TRBJ2-7; 11 nucleotides align to TRBD1. There are 13 residues in the CDR3. Germline lookup yields CDR1 SGHKS and CDR2 YYEKEE (reference sequence). After removal of 4 bases from V and 6 bases from J, the junction contained 3 bases not matched to a gene. The CDR3 DNA reads TGTGCCAGCAGCGAGGGACAGGGGGGCGAGCAGTACTTC. Protein sequence: CASSEGQGGEQYF.

The chain links TRBV5-1 to TRBJ1-1; weak D call: TRBD1 (5 bases). Deletions cut 6 bases from V and 1 base from J, with 13 bases between. This CDR3 is 14 amino acids long. Germline CDR1 reads SGHRS; CDR2 reads YFSETQ. The CDR3, as DNA: TGCGCCAGCATGAAGGGAGGGACGAACACTGAAGCTTTCTTT. Its translation is CASMKGGTNTEAFF.

V is TRBV28 and J is TRBJ2-1; D remains unclear. CDR3 length: 13 amino acids. Germline V CDR1 and CDR2: MDHEN, SYDVKM. Trimming cost V 10 bases and J 7 bases, with 17 bases left between them. The CDR3 here is CATSGLGRNEQFF. CDR3 nucleotide sequence: TGTGCCACCTCGGGTCTAGGGCGGAATGAGCAGTTCTTC.

V is TRBV5-6 and J is TRBJ2-2; a weak D match, TRBD1 (6 bases). Germline V lookup: CDR1 SGHDT, CDR2 YYEEEE. The CDR3 covers 18 residues. V was clipped by 0 bases and J by 4 bases, with 19 bases between them. CDR3 region: CASSLGGRSMLFTGELFF. The CDR3 DNA reads TGTGCCAGCAGCTTGGGGGGGCGCAGCATGTTATTCACCGGGGAGCTGTTTTTT.

The V and J genes are TRBV7-9 and TRBJ2-6, with unresolved D. Germline V gene data show CDR1 as SEHNR and CDR2 as FQNEAQ (reference sequence). This CDR3 is built from 16 residues. Trimming removed 0 bases at V and 4 bases at J, with 10 bases between. The CDR3 DNA reads TGTGCCAGCAGCTTAGCAGGTAGGGCCGGGGCCAACGTCCTGACTTTC. It yields the protein CASSLAGRAGANVLTF. Variable domain in full (rest from reference TRBV7-9 and TRBJ2-6): DTGVSQNPRHKITKRGQNVTFRCDPISEHNRLYWYRQTLGQGPEFLTYFQNEAQLEKSRLLSDRFSAERPKGSFSTLEIQRTEQGDSAMYLCASSLAGRAGANVLTFGAGSRLTVL.

The chain uses TRBV15 and TRBJ1-2, with 8 bases aligning to TRBD1. The CDR3 loop spans 14 amino acids. CDR1 is LNHNV and CDR2 is YYDKDF in the germline V gene (reference sequence). J was trimmed by 8 bases and V by 1 base; bases with no gene match: 6. The CDR3 bases are TGTGCCACCAGCAGAGGTGGACAGGGAGGAGGCTACACCTTC. As protein: CATSRGGQGGGYTF.